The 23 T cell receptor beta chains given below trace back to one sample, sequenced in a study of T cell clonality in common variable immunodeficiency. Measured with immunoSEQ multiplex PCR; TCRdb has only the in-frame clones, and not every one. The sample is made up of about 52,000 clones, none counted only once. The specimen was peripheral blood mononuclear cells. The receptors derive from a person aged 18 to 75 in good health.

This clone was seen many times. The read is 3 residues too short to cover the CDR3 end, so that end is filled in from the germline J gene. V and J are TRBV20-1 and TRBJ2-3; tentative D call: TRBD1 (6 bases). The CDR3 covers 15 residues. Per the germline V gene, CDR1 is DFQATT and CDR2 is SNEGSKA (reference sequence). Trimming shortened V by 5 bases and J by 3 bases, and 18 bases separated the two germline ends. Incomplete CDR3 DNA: TGCAGTGCTTTTTTCCCGGGACACGTTACAGATACG. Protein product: CSAFFPGHVTDT. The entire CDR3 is CSAFFPGHVTDTQYF.

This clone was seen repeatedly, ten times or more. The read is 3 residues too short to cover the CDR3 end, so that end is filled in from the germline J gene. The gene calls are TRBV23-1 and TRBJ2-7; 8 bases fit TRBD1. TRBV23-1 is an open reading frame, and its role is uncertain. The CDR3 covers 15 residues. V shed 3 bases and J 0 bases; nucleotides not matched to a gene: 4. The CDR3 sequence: CASSHRTGSSYEQYF. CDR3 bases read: TGCGCCAGCAGTCACCGGACAGGGAGCTCCTACGAG.

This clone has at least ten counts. This CDR3 reads CSATLGGAGGDTQYF. The sequenced CDR3 bases are TGCAGTGCTACCTTGGGGGGAGCGGGGGGTGATACG. The chain has TRBV20-1 and TRBJ2-3, with 9 bases that match TRBD2. Read coverage stops 3 residues before the CDR3 terminus; the germline J gene supplies the remainder. CDR1 is DFQATT, CDR2 SNEGSKA, per germline (reference sequence). The CDR3 runs to 15 residues. With V trimmed by 4 bases and J by 6 bases, 11 bases remained unmatched.

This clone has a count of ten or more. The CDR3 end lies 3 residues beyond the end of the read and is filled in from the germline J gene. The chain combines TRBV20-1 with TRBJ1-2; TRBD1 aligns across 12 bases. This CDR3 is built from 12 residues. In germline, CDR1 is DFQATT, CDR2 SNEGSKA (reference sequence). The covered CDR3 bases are TGCAGCGGGGACAGGGGGCGAAATGGC. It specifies CSGDRGRNG. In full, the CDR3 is CSGDRGRNGYTF.

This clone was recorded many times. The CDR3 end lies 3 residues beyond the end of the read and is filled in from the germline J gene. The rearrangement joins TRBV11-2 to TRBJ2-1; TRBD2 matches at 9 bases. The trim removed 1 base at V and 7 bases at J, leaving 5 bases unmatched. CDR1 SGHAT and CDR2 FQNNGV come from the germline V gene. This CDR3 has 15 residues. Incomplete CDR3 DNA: TGTGCCAGCAGCTTAGGTTGGCGGGGGGGGAATGAG. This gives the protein CASSLGWRGGNE. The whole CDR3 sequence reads CASSLGWRGGNEQFF.

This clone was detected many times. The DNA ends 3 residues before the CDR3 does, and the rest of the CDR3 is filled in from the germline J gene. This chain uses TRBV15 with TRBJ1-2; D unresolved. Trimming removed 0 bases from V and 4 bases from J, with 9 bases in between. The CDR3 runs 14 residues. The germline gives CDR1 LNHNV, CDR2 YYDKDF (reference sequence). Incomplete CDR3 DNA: TGTGCCACCAGCAGAGATCCAGAAGTCTATGGC. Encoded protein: CATSRDPEVYG. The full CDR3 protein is CATSRDPEVYGYTF.

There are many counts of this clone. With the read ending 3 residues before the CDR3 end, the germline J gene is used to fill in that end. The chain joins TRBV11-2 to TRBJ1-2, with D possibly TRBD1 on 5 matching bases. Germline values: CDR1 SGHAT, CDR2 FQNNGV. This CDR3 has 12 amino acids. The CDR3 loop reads CASSLAGYGYTF. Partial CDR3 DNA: TGTGCCAGCAGCTTAGCAGGGTACGGC.

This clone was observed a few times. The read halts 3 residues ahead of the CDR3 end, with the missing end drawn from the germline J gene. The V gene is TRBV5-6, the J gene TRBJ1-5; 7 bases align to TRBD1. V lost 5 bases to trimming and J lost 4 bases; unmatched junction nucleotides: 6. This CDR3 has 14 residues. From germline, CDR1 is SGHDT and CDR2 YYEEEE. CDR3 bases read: TGTGCCAGCAGGGCCAGGGGGAGAAATCAGCCC. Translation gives CASRARGRNQP. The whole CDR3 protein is CASRARGRNQPQHF.

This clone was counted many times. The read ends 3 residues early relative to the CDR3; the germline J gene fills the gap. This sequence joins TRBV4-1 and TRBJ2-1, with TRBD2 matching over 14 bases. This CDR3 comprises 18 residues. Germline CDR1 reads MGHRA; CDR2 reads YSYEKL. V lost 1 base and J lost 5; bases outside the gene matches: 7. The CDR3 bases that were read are TGCGCCAGCAGCCAAGTCATGGGGACTAGCGGGAGAAACAATGAG. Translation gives CASSQVMGTSGRNNE. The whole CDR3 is CASSQVMGTSGRNNEQFF.

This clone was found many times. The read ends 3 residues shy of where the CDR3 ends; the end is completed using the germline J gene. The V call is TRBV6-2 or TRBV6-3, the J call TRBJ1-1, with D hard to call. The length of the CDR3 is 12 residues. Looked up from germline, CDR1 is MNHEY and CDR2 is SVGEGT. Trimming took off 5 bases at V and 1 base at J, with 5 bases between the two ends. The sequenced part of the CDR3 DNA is TGTGCCAGCAGTCCCTGGAACACTGAA. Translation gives CASSPWNTE. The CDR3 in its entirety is CASSPWNTEAFF.

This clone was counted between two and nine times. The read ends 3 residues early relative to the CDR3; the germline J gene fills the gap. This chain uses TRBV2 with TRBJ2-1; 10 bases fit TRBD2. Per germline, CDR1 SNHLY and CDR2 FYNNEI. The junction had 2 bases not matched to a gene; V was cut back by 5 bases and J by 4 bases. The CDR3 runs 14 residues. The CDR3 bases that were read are TGTGCCAGCAGTCGACTAGCGGGTTACAATGAG. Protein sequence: CASSRLAGYNE. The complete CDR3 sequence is CASSRLAGYNEQFF.

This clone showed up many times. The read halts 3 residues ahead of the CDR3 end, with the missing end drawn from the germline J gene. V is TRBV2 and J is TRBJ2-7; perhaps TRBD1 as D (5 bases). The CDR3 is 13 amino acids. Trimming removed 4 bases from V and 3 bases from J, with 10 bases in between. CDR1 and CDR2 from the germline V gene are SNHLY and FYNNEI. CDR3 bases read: TGTGCCAGCAGTGTTGGTAGGGGCTACGAG. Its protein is CASSVGRGYE. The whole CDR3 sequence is CASSVGRGYEQYF. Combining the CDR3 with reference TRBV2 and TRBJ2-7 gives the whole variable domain EPEVTQTPSHQVTQMGQEVILRCVPISNHLYFYWYRQILGQKVEFLVSFYNNEISEKSEIFDDQFSVERPDGSNFTLKIRSTKLEDSAMYFCASSVGRGYEQYFGPGTRLTVT.

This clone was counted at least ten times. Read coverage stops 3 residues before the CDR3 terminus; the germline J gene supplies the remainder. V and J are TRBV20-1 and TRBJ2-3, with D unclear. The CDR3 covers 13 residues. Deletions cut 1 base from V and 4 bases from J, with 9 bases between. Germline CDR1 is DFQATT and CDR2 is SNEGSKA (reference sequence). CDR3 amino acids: CSARGAAADTQYF. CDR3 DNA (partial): TGCAGTGCTAGAGGCGCCGCGGCAGATACG.

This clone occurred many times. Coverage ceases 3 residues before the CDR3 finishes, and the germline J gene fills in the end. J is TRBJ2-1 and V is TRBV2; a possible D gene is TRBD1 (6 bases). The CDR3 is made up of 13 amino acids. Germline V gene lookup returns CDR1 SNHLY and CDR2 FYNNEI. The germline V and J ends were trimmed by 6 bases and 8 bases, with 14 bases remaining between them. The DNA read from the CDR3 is TGTGCCAGCAGAAACGACAGGTCGGATGAG. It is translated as CASRNDRSDE. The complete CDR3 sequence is CASRNDRSDEQFF.

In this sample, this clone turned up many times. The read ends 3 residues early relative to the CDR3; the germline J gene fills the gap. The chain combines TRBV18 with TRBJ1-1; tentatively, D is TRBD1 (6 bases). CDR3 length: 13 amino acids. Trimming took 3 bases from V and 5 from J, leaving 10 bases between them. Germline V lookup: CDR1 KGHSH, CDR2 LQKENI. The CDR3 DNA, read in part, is TGTGCCAGCTCACCCACCGGGACAACTGAA. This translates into CASSPTGTTE. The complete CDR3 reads CASSPTGTTEAFF.

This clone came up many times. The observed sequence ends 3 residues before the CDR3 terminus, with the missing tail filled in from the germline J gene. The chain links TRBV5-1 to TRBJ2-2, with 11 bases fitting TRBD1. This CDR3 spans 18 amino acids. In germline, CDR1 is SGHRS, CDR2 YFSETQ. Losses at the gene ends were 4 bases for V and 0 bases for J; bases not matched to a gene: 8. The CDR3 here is CASSPGTGGLANTGELFF. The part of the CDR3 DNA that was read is TGCGCCAGCAGCCCAGGGACAGGGGGACTTGCGAACACCGGGGAG.

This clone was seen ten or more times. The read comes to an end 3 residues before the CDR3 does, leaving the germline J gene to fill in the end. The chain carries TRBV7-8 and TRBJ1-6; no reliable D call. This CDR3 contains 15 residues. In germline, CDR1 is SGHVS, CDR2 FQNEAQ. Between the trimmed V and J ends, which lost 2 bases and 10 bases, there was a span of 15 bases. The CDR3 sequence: CASSLIPGIRSPLHF. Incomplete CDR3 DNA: TGTGCCAGCAGCTTAATTCCGGGGATTAGGTCACCC.

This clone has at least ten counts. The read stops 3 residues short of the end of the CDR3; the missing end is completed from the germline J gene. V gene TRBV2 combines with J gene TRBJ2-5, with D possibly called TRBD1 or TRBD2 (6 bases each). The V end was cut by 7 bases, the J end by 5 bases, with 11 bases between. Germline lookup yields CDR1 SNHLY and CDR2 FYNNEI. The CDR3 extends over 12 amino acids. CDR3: CASTGEVETQYF. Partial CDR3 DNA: TGTGCCAGCACAGGGGAGGTGGAGACC.

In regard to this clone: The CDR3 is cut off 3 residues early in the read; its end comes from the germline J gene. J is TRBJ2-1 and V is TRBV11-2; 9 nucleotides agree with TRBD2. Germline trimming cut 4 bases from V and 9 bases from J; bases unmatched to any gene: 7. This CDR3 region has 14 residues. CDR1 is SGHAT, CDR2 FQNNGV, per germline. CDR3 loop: CASSYAGGLGEQFF. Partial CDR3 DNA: TGTGCCAGCAGCTACGCGGGGGGGCTCGGTGAG.

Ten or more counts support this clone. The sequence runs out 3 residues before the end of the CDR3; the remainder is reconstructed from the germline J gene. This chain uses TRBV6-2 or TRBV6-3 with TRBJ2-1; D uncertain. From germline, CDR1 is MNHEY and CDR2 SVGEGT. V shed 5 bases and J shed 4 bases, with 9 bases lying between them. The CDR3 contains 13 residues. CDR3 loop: CASSNGLYNEQFF. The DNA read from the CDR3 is TGTGCCAGCAGTAATGGGCTTTACAATGAG.

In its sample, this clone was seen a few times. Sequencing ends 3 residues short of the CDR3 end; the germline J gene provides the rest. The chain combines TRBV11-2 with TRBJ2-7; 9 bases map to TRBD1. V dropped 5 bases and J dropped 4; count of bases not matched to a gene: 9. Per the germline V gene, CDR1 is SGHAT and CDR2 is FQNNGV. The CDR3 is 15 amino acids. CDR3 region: CASSPQWDRVYEQYF. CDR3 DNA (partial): TGTGCCAGCAGCCCCCAGTGGGACAGGGTATACGAG.

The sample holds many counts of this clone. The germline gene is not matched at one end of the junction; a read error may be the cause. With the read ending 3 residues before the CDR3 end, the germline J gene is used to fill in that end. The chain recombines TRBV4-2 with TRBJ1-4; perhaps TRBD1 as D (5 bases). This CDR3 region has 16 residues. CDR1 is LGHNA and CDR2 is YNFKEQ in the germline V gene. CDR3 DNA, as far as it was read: TGCGCCAGCAGCCAAGCGGCGGGGGGGGATAATGAAAAA. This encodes CASSQAAGGDNEK. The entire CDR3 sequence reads CASSQAAGGDNEKLFF.

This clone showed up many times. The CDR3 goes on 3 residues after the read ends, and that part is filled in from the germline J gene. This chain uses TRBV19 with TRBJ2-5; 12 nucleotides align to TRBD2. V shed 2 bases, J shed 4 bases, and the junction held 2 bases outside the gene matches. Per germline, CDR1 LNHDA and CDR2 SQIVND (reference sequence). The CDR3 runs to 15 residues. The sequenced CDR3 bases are TGTGCCAGTAGTATACAACTAGCGGGAGGAGAGACC. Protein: CASSIQLAGGET. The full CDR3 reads CASSIQLAGGETQYF.